This T cell receptor beta chain was found in a study of T cell responses to AZD1222 COVID-19 vaccine. About the study: Second doses at about 4 or about 12 weeks were pooled.

Sequencing was performed with immunoSEQ multiplex PCR; in TCRdb, only in-frame clones are kept and a portion is missing. This table holds some 170,000 clones, roughly 92% found once. Regarding the study as a whole: Increased Spike-specific TCR breadth and depth were observed after two AZD1222 doses. There were repertoire samples only from the period after the peak T cell response.

The V and J ends lost 7 bases and 6 bases respectively, with 9 bases between them. Germline lookup yields CDR1 LNHDA and CDR2 SQIVND (reference sequence). This CDR3 has 11 amino acids. Worth noting for this clone: Its antigen remains unidentified.

The starting material was peripheral blood, obtained on day 0 of AZD1222 vaccination. The V and J genes are TRBV19 and TRBJ1-2, with TRBD1 as a possible D gene (6 bases). This TCR was sampled from an adult in good health. CDR3 residues: CASTGEDGYTF. The CDR3 DNA is TGTGCCAGTACAGGGGAGGATGGCTACACCTTC.